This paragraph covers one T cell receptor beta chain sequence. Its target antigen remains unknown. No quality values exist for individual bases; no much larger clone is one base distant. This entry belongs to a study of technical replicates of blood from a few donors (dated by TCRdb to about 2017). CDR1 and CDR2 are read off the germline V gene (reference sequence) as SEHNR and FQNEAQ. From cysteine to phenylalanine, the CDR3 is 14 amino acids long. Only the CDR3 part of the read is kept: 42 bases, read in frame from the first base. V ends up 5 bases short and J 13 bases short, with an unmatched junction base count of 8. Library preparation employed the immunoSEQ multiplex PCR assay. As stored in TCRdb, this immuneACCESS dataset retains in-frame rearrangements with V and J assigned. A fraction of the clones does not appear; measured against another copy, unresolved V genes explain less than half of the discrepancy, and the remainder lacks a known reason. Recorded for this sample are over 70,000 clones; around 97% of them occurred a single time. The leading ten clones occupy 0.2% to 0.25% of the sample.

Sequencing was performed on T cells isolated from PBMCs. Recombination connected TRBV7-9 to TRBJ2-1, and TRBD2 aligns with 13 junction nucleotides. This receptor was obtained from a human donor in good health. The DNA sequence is TGTGCCAGCAGCCCCCGGACTAGCGGGGGTCAACAGTTCTTC. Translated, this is CASSPRTSGGQQFF.